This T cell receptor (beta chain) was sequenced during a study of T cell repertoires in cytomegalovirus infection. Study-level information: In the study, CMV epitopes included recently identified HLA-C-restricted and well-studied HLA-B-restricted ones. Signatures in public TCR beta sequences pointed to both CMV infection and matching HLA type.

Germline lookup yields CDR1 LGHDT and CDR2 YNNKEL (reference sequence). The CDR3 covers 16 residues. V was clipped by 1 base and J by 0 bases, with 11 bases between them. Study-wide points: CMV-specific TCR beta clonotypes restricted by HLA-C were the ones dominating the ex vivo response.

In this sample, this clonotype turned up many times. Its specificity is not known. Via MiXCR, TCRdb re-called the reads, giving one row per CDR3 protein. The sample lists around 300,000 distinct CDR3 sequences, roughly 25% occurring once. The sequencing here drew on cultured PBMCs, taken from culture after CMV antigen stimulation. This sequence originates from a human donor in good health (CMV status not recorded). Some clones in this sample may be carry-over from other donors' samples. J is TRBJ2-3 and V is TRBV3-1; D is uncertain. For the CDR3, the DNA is TGTGCCAGCAGCCAAGTCGTGGGTACTAGCACAGATACGCAGTATTTT. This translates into CASSQVVGTSTDTQYF.